This TCR beta chain stems from a study of monozygotic twins with inflammatory bowel disease. Investigators made cDNA in eight separate reactions per sample. Via template switching, UMIs carrying a 6-nucleotide sample barcode were introduced. TCRdb re-called the 5' RACE reads; one entry per CDR3 protein, DNA not given. With hundreds of thousands of distinct CDR3 sequences in the sample, the ten largest clones hold about 2.2%. The germline V gene encodes CDR1 MNHNY and CDR2 SVGAGI (reference sequence). The CDR3 runs to 14 residues. This clonotype was obtained from a human donor with ulcerative colitis or Crohn's disease, or a healthy co-twin of an affected twin (not recorded which). The specimen sequenced was blood. This chain links TRBV6-6 with TRBJ2-5; with no DNA, the TCRdb D assignment of TRBD2 cannot be verified. The CDR3 loop reads CASSSGTGRETQYF.